A selection of T cell receptor beta chains follows, all from one sample in a study of regulatory dendritic cells for organ transplantation. These receptors' antigens are unknown. The data were produced by immunoSEQ multiplex PCR, yet TCRdb's version contains in-frame clones alone and is incomplete. The table lists about 3,500 clones, 50% to 70% of them singletons. The sample comprised memory CD8+ T cells from blood cultured with dendritic cells. The receptors shown here come from a human donor in good health. CDR3s include the opening cysteine and the closing phenylalanine or tryptophan. A D gene is named only where the DNA matches it firmly. Clone size is shown for a subset of rows, as once, few, many or a class of expanded clone.

size: NA; V: TRBV27; D: TRBD1; J: TRBJ2-7; CDR3: CASNQGDTAEEQYF; DNA: TGTGCCAGCAATCAGGGGGACACCGCGGAGGAGCAGTACTTC
size: NA; V: TRBV4-3; D: NA; J: TRBJ1-2; CDR3: CASSQDKSHHYGYTF; DNA: TGCGCCAGCAGCCAAGATAAGAGTCACCACTATGGCTACACCTTC
size: NA; V: TRBV23-1; D: TRBD1; J: TRBJ2-5; CDR3: CASSSGTGLETQYF; DNA: TGCGCCAGCAGCTCCGGGACAGGGCTAGAGACCCAGTACTTC
size: NA; V: TRBV5-5; D: NA; J: TRBJ1-1; CDR3: CASSLVLAENTEAFF; DNA: TGTGCCAGCAGCTTAGTTCTGGCAGAGAACACTGAAGCTTTCTTT
size: few; V: TRBV4-1; D: NA; J: TRBJ1-6; CDR3: CASSQDQGFGSPLHF; DNA: TGCGCCAGCAGCCAAGATCAGGGGTTTGGATCACCCCTCCACTTT
size: NA; V: TRBV7-9; D: NA; J: TRBJ2-7; CDR3: CASSLGLQGEEYF; DNA: TGTGCCAGCAGCTTAGGTCTTCAGGGGGAGGAGTACTTC
size: NA; V: TRBV7-9; D: TRBD1; J: TRBJ1-1; CDR3: CASSLGQGNTEAFF; DNA: TGTGCCAGCAGCTTAGGACAGGGGAACACTGAAGCTTTCTTT
size: few; V: TRBV27; D: NA; J: TRBJ2-1; CDR3: CASSPSQGNLATEQFF; DNA: TGTGCCAGCAGCCCCTCTCAGGGAAATCTGGCTACTGAGCAGTTCTTC
size: NA; V: TRBV5-4; D: NA; J: TRBJ1-2; CDR3: CASRSYNYGYTF; DNA: TGTGCCAGCAGGTCGTATAACTATGGCTACACCTTC
size: few; V: TRBV4-2; D: NA; J: TRBJ2-3; CDR3: CASSQDIRGDDTQYF; DNA: TGTGCCAGCAGCCAAGATATAAGAGGCGACGATACGCAGTATTTT
size: NA; V: TRBV5-1; D: TRBD1; J: TRBJ2-1; CDR3: CASSRSFGTGGNEQFF; DNA: TGCGCCAGCAGTCGTTCCTTCGGGACAGGGGGCAATGAGCAGTTCTTC
size: few; V: TRBV5-1; D: TRBD2; J: TRBJ2-7; CDR3: CASSFWSGGHYEQYF; DNA: TGCGCCAGCAGCTTTTGGAGCGGGGGGCACTACGAGCAGTACTTC
size: NA; V: TRBV5-1; D: NA; J: TRBJ1-1; CDR3: CASSWKAAGTEAFF; DNA: TGCGCCAGCAGCTGGAAAGCAGCAGGGACTGAAGCTTTCTTT
size: NA; V: TRBV7-9; D: NA; J: TRBJ1-2; CDR3: CASSLGAGEGYTF; DNA: TGTGCCAGCAGCTTAGGAGCGGGGGAGGGCTACACCTTC
size: NA; V: TRBV4-3; D: TRBD2; J: TRBJ2-1; CDR3: CASSQDRLAGGRNEQFF; DNA: TGCGCCAGCAGCCAAGATAGACTAGCGGGGGGTCGGAATGAGCAGTTCTTC
size: NA; V: TRBV2; D: NA; J: TRBJ1-2; CDR3: CASSEGGPVRSYGYTF; DNA: TGTGCCAGCAGTGAAGGGGGGCCAGTTCGGTCCTATGGCTACACCTTC
size: NA; V: TRBV7-8; D: TRBD1; J: TRBJ2-3; CDR3: CASSSDRGRADTQYF; DNA: TGTGCCAGCAGCTCGGACAGGGGAAGGGCAGATACGCAGTATTTT
size: NA; V: TRBV11-1; D: NA; J: TRBJ1-1; CDR3: CASSLWPNGERWNTEAFF; DNA: TGTGCCAGCAGCTTGTGGCCCAATGGGGAGAGGTGGAACACTGAAGCTTTCTTT
size: NA; V: TRBV10-3; D: NA; J: TRBJ1-3; CDR3: CAISESRRGAGNTIYF; DNA: TGTGCCATCAGTGAGTCGCGTAGGGGTGCTGGAAACACCATATATTTT
size: few; V: TRBV4-1; D: NA; J: TRBJ1-2; CDR3: CASSQEQGYGYTF; DNA: TGCGCCAGCAGCCAAGAGCAGGGCTATGGCTACACCTTC
size: few; V: TRBV4-2; D: NA; J: TRBJ2-3; CDR3: CASSQDSRATDTQYF; DNA: TGTGCCAGCAGCCAAGATTCCAGGGCAACAGATACGCAGTATTTT
size: NA; V: TRBV19; D: NA; J: TRBJ1-5; CDR3: CASSTGVGNQPQHF; DNA: TGTGCCAGTAGTACGGGTGTGGGCAATCAGCCCCAGCATTTT
size: NA; V: TRBV4-2; D: TRBD1; J: TRBJ1-2; CDR3: CASSWTGGTGYGYTF; DNA: TGTGCCAGCAGCTGGACAGGGGGTACTGGCTATGGCTACACCTTC
size: once; V: TRBV5-5; D: TRBD2; J: TRBJ2-1; CDR3: CASSRGTSGLEYNEQFF; DNA: TGTGCCAGCAGCCGGGGGACTAGCGGTCTGGAGTACAATGAGCAGTTCTTC
size: NA; V: TRBV4-1; D: TRBD1; J: TRBJ2-3; CDR3: CASSPRDRSTDTQYF; DNA: TGCGCCAGCAGCCCCCGGGACAGGAGCACAGATACGCAGTATTTT
size: NA; V: TRBV5-6; D: NA; J: TRBJ1-1; CDR3: CASSLEGVNTEAFF; DNA: TGTGCCAGCAGCTTGGAGGGAGTGAACACTGAAGCTTTCTTT
size: NA; V: TRBV9; D: NA; J: TRBJ2-3; CDR3: CASSTEWGGQGPTDTQYF; DNA: TGTGCCAGCAGCACCGAGTGGGGGGGCCAGGGTCCCACAGATACGCAGTATTTT
size: NA; V: TRBV2; D: NA; J: TRBJ2-1; CDR3: CASSVRTSSYNEQFF; DNA: TGTGCCAGCAGTGTTCGAACGAGCTCCTACAATGAGCAGTTCTTC
size: NA; V: TRBV6-1; D: NA; J: TRBJ1-1; CDR3: CASSERGNTEAFF; DNA: TGTGCCAGCAGTGAAAGAGGGAACACTGAAGCTTTCTTT
size: NA; V: TRBV6-4; D: TRBD1; J: TRBJ2-3; CDR3: CASSEGQGITDTQYF; DNA: TGTGCCAGCAGTGAAGGACAGGGAATCACAGATACGCAGTATTTT
size: NA; V: TRBV7-9; D: TRBD1; J: TRBJ2-7; CDR3: CASKGGSSYEQYF; DNA: TGTGCCAGTAAAGGGGGCTCGTCCTACGAGCAGTACTTC
size: NA; V: TRBV9; D: TRBD1; J: TRBJ2-3; CDR3: CASSVNTGTGVADTQYF; DNA: TGTGCCAGCAGCGTAAATACCGGGACAGGGGTGGCAGATACGCAGTATTTT
size: NA; V: TRBV4-1; D: NA; J: TRBJ1-1; CDR3: CASSEPGEGMNTEAFF; DNA: TGCGCCAGCAGCGAACCAGGGGAGGGAATGAACACTGAAGCTTTCTTT
size: NA; V: TRBV5-6; D: TRBD2; J: TRBJ2-5; CDR3: CASSLASGETQYF; DNA: TGTGCCAGCAGCTTGGCTAGCGGAGAGACCCAGTACTTC
size: few; V: TRBV27; D: TRBD1; J: TRBJ1-5; CDR3: CASSSTPTGGNGNQPQHF; DNA: TGTGCCAGCAGTTCAACCCCTACAGGGGGCAACGGCAATCAGCCCCAGCATTTT
size: NA; V: TRBV6-1; D: NA; J: TRBJ1-6; CDR3: CASSLRSRPVSPLHF; DNA: TGTGCCAGCAGCTTAAGGTCCAGGCCGGTTTCACCCCTCCACTTT
size: NA; V: TRBV27; D: NA; J: TRBJ1-1; CDR3: CASSLSDMNTEAFF; DNA: TGTGCCAGCAGTTTATCCGACATGAACACTGAAGCTTTCTTT
size: NA; V: TRBV4-1; D: TRBD2; J: TRBJ2-3; CDR3: CASSQTSGGTADTQYF; DNA: TGCGCCAGCAGCCAGACCAGCGGGGGAACGGCAGATACGCAGTATTTT
size: NA; V: TRBV10-3; D: TRBD1; J: TRBJ2-7; CDR3: CAISGAGGYEQYF; DNA: TGTGCCATCAGTGGGGCAGGGGGCTACGAGCAGTACTTC
size: few; V: TRBV7-2; D: NA; J: TRBJ2-2; CDR3: CASSFTPGSCFF; DNA: NA
size: few; V: TRBV4-3; D: TRBD2; J: TRBJ2-1; CDR3: CASSQLAGGGNEQFF; DNA: TGCGCCAGCAGCCAACTAGCGGGGGGCGGGAATGAGCAGTTCTTC
size: few; V: TRBV19; D: NA; J: TRBJ1-1; CDR3: CASSFDGANTEAFF; DNA: TGTGCCAGTAGTTTCGACGGAGCGAACACTGAAGCTTTCTTT
size: few; V: TRBV5-8; D: NA; J: TRBJ2-5; CDR3: CASSLGGQETQYF; DNA: TGTGCCAGCAGCTTGGGCGGACAAGAGACCCAGTACTTC